The 10 T cell receptor beta chains presented below share a single source sample, sequenced in a study of blood T cell repertoires in COVID-19. TCRdb's copy holds only in-frame clones and misses some; the assay was immunoSEQ multiplex PCR. Found here are about 11,000 clones, 88% of them singletons; the top ten hold about 4.6%. Sequencing used peripheral blood. The receptors derive from a human donor in a cohort sampled during active COVID-19.

J is TRBJ2-1 and V is TRBV6-5, with TRBD2 matching over 7 bases. The CDR3 runs 15 residues. Trimming cost V 2 bases and J 12 bases; bases outside gene matches: 13. Germline CDR1 is MNHEY and CDR2 is SVGAGI. CDR3 region: CASSYRDQREVGQFF. In nucleotides, the CDR3 is TGTGCCAGCAGTTACCGGGACCAACGGGAGGTTGGGCAGTTCTTC.

This clone was seen more than once but under ten times. The chain combines TRBV12-3 or TRBV12-4 with TRBJ1-2; 9 bases match TRBD1. V lost 6 bases and J lost 14; bases outside the gene matches: 13. This CDR3 contains 13 residues. In nucleotides, the CDR3 is TGTGCCAGCAGCCCCGGGACAGGGTTTGGCGCGACCTTC. It encodes CASSPGTGFGATF.

CDR3: CASLGQGNTGELFF. CDR3 bases: TGCGCCAGCCTTGGACAGGGGAACACCGGGGAGCTGTTTTTT. J is TRBJ2-2 and V is TRBV5-1; 8 bases line up with TRBD1. Trimming removed 7 bases from V and 1 base from J; junction bases left unmatched: 3. This CDR3 has 14 residues. The germline gives CDR1 SGHRS, CDR2 YFSETQ. Looking up the rest from reference TRBV5-1 and TRBJ2-2 gives the full variable domain: KAGVTQTPRYLIKTRGQQVTLSCSPISGHRSVSWYQQTPGQGLQFLFEYFSETQRNKGNFPGRFSGRQFSNSRSEMNVSTLELGDSALYLCASLGQGNTGELFFGEGSRLTVL.

V usage is TRBV6-6 and J usage is TRBJ2-5; D is perhaps TRBD2 (6 bases). The CDR3 spans 15 residues. Germline CDR1 MNHNY, CDR2 SVGAGI (reference sequence). Trimming cost V 0 bases and J 7 bases, with 15 bases left between them. In DNA, the CDR3 is TGTGCCAGCAGTTACTCGTCCGGAGGGGTGGGGACCCAGTACTTC. This encodes CASSYSSGGVGTQYF.

The V and J genes are TRBV19 and TRBJ2-5, with D maybe TRBD1 (6 bases). Looked up from germline, CDR1 is LNHDA and CDR2 is SQIVND (reference sequence). CDR3 length equals 15 residues. The V and J ends lost 4 bases and 4 bases respectively, with 16 bases between them. This CDR3 is CASSTRTVLGETQYF. Here the CDR3 DNA reads TGTGCCAGTAGTACCCGGACAGTCCTGGGAGAGACCCAGTACTTC.

The chain combines TRBV3-1 (or the pseudogene TRBV3-2) with TRBJ1-2; TRBD1 aligns across 9 bases. CDR1 and CDR2 (germline): LGHDT, YNNKEL (reference sequence). V lost 4 bases and J lost 8; bases outside the gene matches: 8. The CDR3 runs 14 residues. The CDR3 reads CASSPGTGWFGYTF. In nucleotides, the CDR3 is TGTGCCAGCAGCCCAGGGACAGGGTGGTTCGGCTACACCTTC.

V usage is TRBV7-2 and J usage is TRBJ2-2; the match to TRBD2 covers 7 bases. With 5 bases clipped from V and 0 bases from J, the junction kept 3 bases outside the gene matches. Germline-derived CDR1 and CDR2 are SGHTA and FQGNSA. The CDR3 contains 15 residues. CDR3 in amino acids: CASSPGRANTGELFF. The CDR3 DNA follows: TGTGCCAGCAGCCCAGGGAGGGCGAACACCGGGGAGCTGTTTTTT.

The DNA for the CDR3 is TGCAGCGTTGCGGTACAGGGATCCTACGAGCAGTACTTC. Its translation is CSVAVQGSYEQYF. The V call is TRBV29-1, the J call TRBJ2-7; D possibly corresponds to TRBD1 (6 bases). The germline CDR1 and CDR2 sequences are SQVTM and ANQGSEA. The CDR3 is made up of 13 amino acids. Trimming cost V 4 bases and J 1 base, with 11 bases left between them.

V is TRBV6-5 and J is TRBJ1-1; the match to TRBD1 covers 7 bases. The CDR3 is made up of 14 amino acids. Losses at the gene ends were 6 bases for V and 2 bases for J; bases not matched to a gene: 6. Germline CDR1 reads MNHEY; CDR2 reads SVGAGI. The CDR3 protein is CASSPTGLNTEAFF. The DNA of the CDR3 is TGTGCCAGCAGCCCGACAGGGTTAAACACTGAAGCTTTCTTT.

The chain combines TRBV7-2 with TRBJ2-7; no clear D. The germline V gene has CDR1 SGHTA and CDR2 FQGNSA. The V end was cut by 5 bases, the J end by 2 bases, with 16 bases between. The CDR3 covers 15 residues. The CDR3 DNA sequence: TGTGCCAGCAGCCCCGCACGGCGGATCCCCTACGAGCAGTACTTC. It encodes CASSPARRIPYEQYF.